Listed here is a single T cell receptor (beta chain). What it binds is not known. Genomic DNA was employed as the template in profiling TCR beta VDJ and CDR3. A single record per CDR3 protein comes from TCRdb applying MiXCR to the reads. Among about 150,000 distinct CDR3 sequences, around half were seen once, and the ten largest hold 3.2%. The data derive from a study of CD8+CD57+ T cells in acquired aplastic anemia. Points from the study as a whole: Patients and controls were not found to differ significantly in CD8+ Simpson's diversity.

Before being chosen for sequencing, patients had shown CD8+CD57+ cell expansion by flow cytometry. Sequencing used sorted CD4+, CD8+, or CD8+CD57+ T cells (not recorded which) from PBMCs. The clonotype comes from a human donor with aplastic anemia.

The CDR3 DNA follows: TGTGCCAGCAGCCATGAGACTAGCGGGAGGACCATGGGGCAGTATTTT. It specifies CASSHETSGRTMGQYF. The rearrangement uses TRBV11-1 and TRBJ2-3, with TRBD2 identical over 13 bases. The J segment lost 11 bases and the V segment lost 5 bases, leaving 13 bases of the junction unmatched. The CDR3 consists of 16 residues. CDR1 is SGHAT, CDR2 FQDESV, per germline (reference sequence).